This T cell receptor (beta chain) was identified during a study of early T cells in non-severe SARS-CoV-2 infection. Across the study: Chains were unpaired, as sequencing was done on bulk RNA from unsorted whole blood.

This clonotype was detected only a few times. What it recognizes is unknown. Study-wide results and limits: Database matching using VDJdb favored anti-spike CD8 responses, with private and CD4 specificities left missing.

The library protocol tagged individual cDNA molecules with unique molecular identifiers. A single record per CDR3 protein comes from TCRdb applying MiXCR to the 5' RACE reads. The data show some 80,000 distinct CDR3 sequences, less than 15% seen once. The V gene end was trimmed by 4 bases and the J gene end by 7 bases; junction bases not matched to a gene: 13. CDR3 length equals 16 residues. Germline values: CDR1 SGHTA, CDR2 FQGTGA. This TCR was recovered from an adult who was a healthcare worker with PCR-confirmed SARS-CoV-2 infection or an uninfected control (not recorded which). The donor label of this sample is uncertain. Sequenced here: whole blood, sampled at baseline. The gene calls are TRBV7-3 and TRBJ2-3; 8 nucleotides line up with TRBD1. CDR3 DNA: TGTGCCAGCAGCTCTCCGGGACAGGAGGGTGCGAATACGCAGTATTTT. As protein: CASSSPGQEGANTQYF.